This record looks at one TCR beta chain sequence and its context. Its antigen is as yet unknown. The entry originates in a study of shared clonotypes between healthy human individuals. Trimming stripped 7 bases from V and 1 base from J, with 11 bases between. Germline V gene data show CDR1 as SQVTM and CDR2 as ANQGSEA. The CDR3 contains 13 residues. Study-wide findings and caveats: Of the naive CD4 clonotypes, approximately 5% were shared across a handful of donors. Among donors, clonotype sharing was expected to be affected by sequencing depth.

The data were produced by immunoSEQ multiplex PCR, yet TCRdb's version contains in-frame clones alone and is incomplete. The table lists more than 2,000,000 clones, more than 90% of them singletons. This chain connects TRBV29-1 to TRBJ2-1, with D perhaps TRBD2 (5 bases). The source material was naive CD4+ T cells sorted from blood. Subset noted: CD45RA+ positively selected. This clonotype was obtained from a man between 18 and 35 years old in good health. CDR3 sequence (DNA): TGCAGCGGATTAGCGCGTTCCTACAATGAGCAGTTCTTC. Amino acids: CSGLARSYNEQFF.